The entry below gives a single T cell receptor beta chain sequence along with its context. The antigen remains undetermined. Germline V gene lookup returns CDR1 MNHEY and CDR2 SVGEGT. This CDR3 comprises 15 residues. V trimming: 2 bases; J trimming: 3 bases; junction bases outside the gene matches: 5. This entry belongs to a study of blood T cells in healthy people across ages. Alongside a J-beta primer mix, a sample-barcoded 5' primer served in a second PCR lasting roughly 7 to 11 cycles. CDR3-containing paired-end reads numbering at least 3 million came from each sample. TCRdb ran MiXCR on the 5' RACE reads and lists one entry per CDR3 protein. The sample has fewer than 900,000 distinct CDR3 sequences, about 34% seen once. Study-level points and caveats: Compared with aged donors, long-lived donors showed fewer expanded clones, suggesting selection.

The genes are TRBV6-2 or TRBV6-3 and TRBJ2-3, with 7 bases fitting TRBD1. The source material was blood. This TCR was sampled from a man in his late teens or twenties in good health. The CDR3 DNA reads as TGTGCCAGCAGTTACAGGGGGCTTAGGACAGATACGCAGTATTTT. Its protein product is CASSYRGLRTDTQYF.